The 3 T cell receptor beta chains below come from one sample, sequenced in a study of blood T cell repertoires in COVID-19. The method was immunoSEQ multiplex PCR; TCRdb's version includes in-frame clones alone and lacks a portion of them. The repertoire consists of approximately 200,000 clones, with roughly nine tenths occurring once and the leading ten covering about 2.1%. Sequenced input: PBMCs or T cells enriched from blood (not recorded which). Receptors originate from a woman in her 40s with acute COVID-19.

The rearrangement links TRBV2 to TRBJ2-6; 9 bases agree with TRBD1. After removal of 3 bases from V and 4 bases from J, the junction contained 10 bases not matched to a gene. Germline lookup yields CDR1 SNHLY and CDR2 FYNNEI. This CDR3 comprises 18 residues. The chain's CDR3 is CASSDPRDRESGANVLTF. DNA of the CDR3: TGTGCCAGCAGTGACCCCCGGGACAGGGAATCAGGGGCCAACGTCCTGACTTTC.

As for this clone: The germline gene is not matched at one end of the junction; a read error may be the cause. The chain recombines TRBV4-2 with TRBJ2-4, with TRBD1 matching 7 bases. Germline V gives CDR1 LGHNA, CDR2 YNFKEQ. The CDR3 consists of 13 residues. The CDR3 sequence is CASSQLPTGPPHF. CDR3 DNA: TGTGCCAGCAGCCAACTCCCGACAGGGCCTCCCCACTTC.

This clone was observed a handful of times. The genes are TRBV6-1 and TRBJ2-3; 8 bases fit TRBD1. The germline V gene encodes CDR1 MNHNS and CDR2 SASEGT. V gave up 1 base and J gave up 4 bases; unmatched junction bases: 4. The CDR3 has 15 amino acids. This CDR3 is CASSEVRTGPDTQYF. In DNA form, the CDR3 reads TGTGCCAGCAGTGAAGTTAGGACAGGGCCAGATACGCAGTATTTT.